Detailed here is one T cell receptor (beta chain). It may be a read error: a sequence one base away is much more abundant. These data belong to a study of molecular identifiers for immune sequencing clone quantification. TCRdb recomputed calls from the PCR reads with MiXCR, one row per CDR3 protein. The sample has hundreds of thousands of distinct CDR3 sequences; about a fifth are singletons. Germline CDR1 reads SGHRS; CDR2 reads YFSETQ. The CDR3 contains 16 residues. V lost 2 bases to trimming and J lost 1 base, with 15 bases between them. This sequence originates from a human donor in good health. Some libraries in this study had Jurkat cell RNA spiked in. The chain couples TRBV5-1 to TRBJ1-1; D might be TRBD1 (5 bases). The sample consisted of naive CD8+ T cells from blood, with Jurkat cell RNA spiked in. Described subset: FACS-sorted CD8+CD4-CCR7+CD45RA+ naive T cells. The DNA for the CDR3 is TGCGCCAGCAGCTTTACCACCAAGGGGCCGAACACTGAAGCTTTCTTT. Amino acid sequence: CASSFTTKGPNTEAFF.